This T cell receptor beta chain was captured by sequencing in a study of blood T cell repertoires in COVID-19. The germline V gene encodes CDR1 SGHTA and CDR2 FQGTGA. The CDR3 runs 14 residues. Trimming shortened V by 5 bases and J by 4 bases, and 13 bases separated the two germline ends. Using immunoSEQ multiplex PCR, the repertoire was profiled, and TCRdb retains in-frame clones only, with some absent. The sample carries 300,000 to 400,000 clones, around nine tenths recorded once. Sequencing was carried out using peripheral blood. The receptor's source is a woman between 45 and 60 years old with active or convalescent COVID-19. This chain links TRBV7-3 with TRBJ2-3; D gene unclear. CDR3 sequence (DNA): TGTGCCAGCAGCCTCCGGCGTGGGCCAGATACGCAGTATTTT. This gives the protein CASSLRRGPDTQYF.